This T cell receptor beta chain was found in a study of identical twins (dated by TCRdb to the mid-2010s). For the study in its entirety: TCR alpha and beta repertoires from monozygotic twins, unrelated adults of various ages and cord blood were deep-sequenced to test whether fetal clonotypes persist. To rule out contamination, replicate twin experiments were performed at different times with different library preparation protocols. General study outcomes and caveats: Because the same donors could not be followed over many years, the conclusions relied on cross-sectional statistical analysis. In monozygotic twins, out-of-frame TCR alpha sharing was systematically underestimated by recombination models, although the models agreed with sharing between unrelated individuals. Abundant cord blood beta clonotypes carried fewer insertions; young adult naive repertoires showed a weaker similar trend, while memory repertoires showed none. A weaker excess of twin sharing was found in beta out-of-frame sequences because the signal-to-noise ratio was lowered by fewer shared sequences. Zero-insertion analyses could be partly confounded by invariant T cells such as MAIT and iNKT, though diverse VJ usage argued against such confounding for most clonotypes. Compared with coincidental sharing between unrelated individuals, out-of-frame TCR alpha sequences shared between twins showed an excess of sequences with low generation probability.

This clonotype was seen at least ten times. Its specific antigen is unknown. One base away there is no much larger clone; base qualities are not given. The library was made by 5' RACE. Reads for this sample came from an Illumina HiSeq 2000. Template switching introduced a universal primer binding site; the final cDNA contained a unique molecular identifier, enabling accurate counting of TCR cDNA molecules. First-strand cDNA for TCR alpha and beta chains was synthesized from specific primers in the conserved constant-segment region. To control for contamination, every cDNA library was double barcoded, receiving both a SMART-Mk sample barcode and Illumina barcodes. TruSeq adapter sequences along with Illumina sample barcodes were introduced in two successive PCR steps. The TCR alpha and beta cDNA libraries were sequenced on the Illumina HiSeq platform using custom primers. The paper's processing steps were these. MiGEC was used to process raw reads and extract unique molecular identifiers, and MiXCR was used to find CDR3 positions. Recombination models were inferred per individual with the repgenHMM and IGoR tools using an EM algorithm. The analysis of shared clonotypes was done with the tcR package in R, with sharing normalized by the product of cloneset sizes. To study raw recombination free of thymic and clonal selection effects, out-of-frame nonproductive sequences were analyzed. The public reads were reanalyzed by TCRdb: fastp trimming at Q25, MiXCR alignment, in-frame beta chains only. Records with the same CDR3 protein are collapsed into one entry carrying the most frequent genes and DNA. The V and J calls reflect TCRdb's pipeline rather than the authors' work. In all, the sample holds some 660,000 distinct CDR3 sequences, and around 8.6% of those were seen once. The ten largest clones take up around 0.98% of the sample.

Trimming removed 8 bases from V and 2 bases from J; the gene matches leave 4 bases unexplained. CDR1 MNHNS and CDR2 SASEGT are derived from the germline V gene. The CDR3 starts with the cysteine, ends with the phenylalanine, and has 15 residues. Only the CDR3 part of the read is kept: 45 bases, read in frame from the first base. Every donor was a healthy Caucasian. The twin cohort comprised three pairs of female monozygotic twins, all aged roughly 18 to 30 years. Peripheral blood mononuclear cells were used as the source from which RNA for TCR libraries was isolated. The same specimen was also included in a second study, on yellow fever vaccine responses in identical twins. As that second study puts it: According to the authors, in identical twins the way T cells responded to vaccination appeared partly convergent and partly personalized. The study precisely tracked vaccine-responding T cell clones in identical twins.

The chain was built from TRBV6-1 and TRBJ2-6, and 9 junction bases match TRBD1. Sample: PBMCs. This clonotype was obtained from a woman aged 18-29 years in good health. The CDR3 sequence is CASGNRGPGANVLTF. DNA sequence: TGTGCCAGCGGGAACAGGGGGCCTGGGGCCAACGTCCTGACTTTC.